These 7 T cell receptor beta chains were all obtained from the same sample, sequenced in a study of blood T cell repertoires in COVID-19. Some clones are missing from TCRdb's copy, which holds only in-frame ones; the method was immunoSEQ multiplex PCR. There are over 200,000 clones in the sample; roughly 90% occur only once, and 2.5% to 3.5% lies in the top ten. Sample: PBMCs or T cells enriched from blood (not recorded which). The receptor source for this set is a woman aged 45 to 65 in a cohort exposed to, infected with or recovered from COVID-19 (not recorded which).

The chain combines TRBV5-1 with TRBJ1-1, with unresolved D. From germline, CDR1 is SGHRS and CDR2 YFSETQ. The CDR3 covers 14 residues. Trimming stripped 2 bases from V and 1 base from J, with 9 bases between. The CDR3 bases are TGCGCCAGCAGCTTCTATTCCCAGAACACTGAAGCTTTCTTT. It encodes CASSFYSQNTEAFF. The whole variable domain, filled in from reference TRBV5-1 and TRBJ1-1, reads KAGVTQTPRYLIKTRGQQVTLSCSPISGHRSVSWYQQTPGQGLQFLFEYFSETQRNKGNFPGRFSGRQFSNSRSEMNVSTLELGDSALYLCASSFYSQNTEAFFGQGTRLTVV.

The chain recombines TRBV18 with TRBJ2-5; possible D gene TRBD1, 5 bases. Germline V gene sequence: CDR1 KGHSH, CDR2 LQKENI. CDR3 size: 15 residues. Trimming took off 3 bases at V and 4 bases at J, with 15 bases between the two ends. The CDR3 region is CASSPRQGPGETQYF. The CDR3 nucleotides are TGTGCCAGCTCACCCCGCCAGGGTCCGGGAGAGACCCAGTACTTC.

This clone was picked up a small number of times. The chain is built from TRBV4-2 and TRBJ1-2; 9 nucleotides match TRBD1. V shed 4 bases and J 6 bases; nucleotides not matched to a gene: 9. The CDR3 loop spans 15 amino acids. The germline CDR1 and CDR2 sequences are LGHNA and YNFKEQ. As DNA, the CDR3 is TGTGCCAGCAGCCCATCACAGGGGGCAAGTGATGGCTACACCTTC. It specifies CASSPSQGASDGYTF.

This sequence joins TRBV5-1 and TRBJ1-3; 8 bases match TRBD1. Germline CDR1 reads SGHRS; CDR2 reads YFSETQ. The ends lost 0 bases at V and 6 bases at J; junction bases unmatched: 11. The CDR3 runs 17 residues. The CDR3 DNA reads TGCGCCAGCAGCTTGGCCCCACTGGGACAGGCCCAAAACACCATATATTTT. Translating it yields CASSLAPLGQAQNTIYF. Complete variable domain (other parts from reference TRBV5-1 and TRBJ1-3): KAGVTQTPRYLIKTRGQQVTLSCSPISGHRSVSWYQQTPGQGLQFLFEYFSETQRNKGNFPGRFSGRQFSNSRSEMNVSTLELGDSALYLCASSLAPLGQAQNTIYFGEGSWLTVV.

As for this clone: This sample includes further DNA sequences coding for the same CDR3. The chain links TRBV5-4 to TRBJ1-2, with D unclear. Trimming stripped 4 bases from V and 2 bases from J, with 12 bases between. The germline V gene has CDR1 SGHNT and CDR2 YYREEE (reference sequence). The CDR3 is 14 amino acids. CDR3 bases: TGTGCCAGCAGCCCGCGAGGCCAGAACTATGGCTACACCTTC. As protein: CASSPRGQNYGYTF.

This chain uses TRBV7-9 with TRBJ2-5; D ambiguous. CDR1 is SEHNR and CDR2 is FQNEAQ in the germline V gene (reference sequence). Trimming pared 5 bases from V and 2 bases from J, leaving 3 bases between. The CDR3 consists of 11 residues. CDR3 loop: CASSPQETQYF. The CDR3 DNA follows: TGTGCCAGCAGCCCTCAAGAGACCCAGTACTTC. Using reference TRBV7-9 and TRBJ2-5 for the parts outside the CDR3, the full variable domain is DTGVSQNPRHKITKRGQNVTFRCDPISEHNRLYWYRQTLGQGPEFLTYFQNEAQLEKSRLLSDRFSAERPKGSFSTLEIQRTEQGDSAMYLCASSPQETQYFGPGTRLLVL.

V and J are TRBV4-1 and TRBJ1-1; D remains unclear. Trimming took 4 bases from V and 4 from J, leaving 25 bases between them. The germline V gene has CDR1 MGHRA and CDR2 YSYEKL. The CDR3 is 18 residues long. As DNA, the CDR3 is TGCGCCAGCAGCCCTATACCTACCCTATCAGGCTCGAGCACTGAAGCTTTCTTT. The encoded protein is CASSPIPTLSGSSTEAFF.